This T cell receptor beta chain was sequenced for a study of blood T cells in healthy people across ages. The V gene lost 0 bases and the J gene lost 3 bases, with 18 bases spanning the gap. Per the germline V gene, CDR1 is MNHEY and CDR2 is SMNVEV (reference sequence). CDR3 length: 17 amino acids. A second about 7 to 11 cycle PCR used barcoded and J-beta primers. TCRdb itself ran the 5' RACE reads through MiXCR, one entry per CDR3 protein. The sample holds about 1.6 million distinct CDR3 sequences; roughly 32% are singletons and the top ten take around 11%. The sequence was obtained from a woman between 25 and 40 years old in good health. The sequenced sample was blood. The chain links TRBV27 to TRBJ2-7; the D gene is possibly TRBD2 (5 bases). The CDR3 bases are TGTGCCAGCAGTTTATCGGCCGGGGTCCCCCCCTACTACGAGCAGTACTTC. Translated: CASSLSAGVPPYYEQYF.